The clone carrying this TCR beta chain was observed at least ten times. The antigen is undetermined. The data were taken from a study of early T cells in non-severe SARS-CoV-2 infection. Study background: Chains were not paired, and sequencing was done on bulk RNA from unsorted whole blood. Overall study findings and caveats: Anti-spike CD8 responses were favored in VDJdb matching, and private and CD4 specificities were missed.

V lost 5 bases, J lost 11 bases, and 18 bases lay in between. The CDR3 totals 13 residues. Germline lookup yields CDR1 KGHSH and CDR2 LQKENI. cDNA molecules, individually, were tagged with unique molecular identifiers. TCRdb called the 5' RACE reads again in MiXCR, with one record for every CDR3 protein. The repertoire consists of some 98,000 distinct CDR3 sequences, with approximately 10% occurring once and the leading ten covering roughly 4.9%. The sample was whole blood. This chain connects TRBV18 to TRBJ1-1; possible D gene TRBD1, 6 bases. The receptor comes from an adult who was a healthcare worker with PCR-confirmed SARS-CoV-2 infection or an uninfected control (not recorded which). CDR3 DNA: TGTGCCAGCTCAACCAGCGGGGGCCTAAGGGCTTTCTTT. This codes for CASSTSGGLRAFF. Together with reference TRBV18 and TRBJ1-1, the CDR3 gives the full variable domain: NAGVMQNPRHLVRRRGQEARLRCSPMKGHSHVYWYRQLPEEGLKFMVYLQKENIIDESGMPKERFSAEFPKEGPSILRIQQVVRGDSAAYFCASSTSGGLRAFFGQGTRLTVV.